The 32 T cell receptor beta chains below come from one sample, sequenced in a study of T cells in Graves' hyperthyroidism and ophthalmopathy. Amplified TCR beta CDR3 regions derived from RNA transcripts. HTBI primers drove first-round RT-PCR of the TCR CDR3. TCRdb ran MiXCR on the multiplex PCR reads and lists one entry per CDR3 protein. This table holds hundreds of thousands of distinct CDR3 sequences, approximately 15% found once. Specimen: blood. The receptors come from a woman aged 18-29 years with Graves' hyperthyroidism.

This clonotype was observed at least ten times. The rearrangement links TRBV6-2 or TRBV6-3 to TRBJ2-3; D not certain. This CDR3 has 11 residues. The germline CDR1 and CDR2 sequences are MNHEY and SVGEGT. The V gene lost 6 bases and the J gene lost 5 bases, with 6 bases spanning the gap. The DNA for the CDR3 is TGTGCCAGCAGCGCGAGAGATACGCAGTATTTT. Protein sequence: CASSARDTQYF.

The chain combines TRBV6-5 with TRBJ2-3; 10 nucleotides match TRBD2. The CDR3 runs to 24 residues. Germline values: CDR1 MNHEY, CDR2 SVGAGI. With V trimmed by 0 bases and J by 2 bases, 26 bases remained unmatched. CDR3 region: CASSYSYGTSDKSGGFKVTDTQYF. CDR3 nucleotide sequence: TGTGCCAGCAGTTACTCCTACGGGACTAGCGATAAGTCCGGGGGGTTTAAAGTCACAGATACGCAGTATTTT.

This clonotype was recorded a few times. The chain recombines TRBV30 with TRBJ2-7, with 9 nucleotides matching TRBD1. CDR3 length equals 13 residues. The germline V gene has CDR1 GTSNPN and CDR2 SVGIG (reference sequence). V gave up 7 bases and J gave up 5 bases; unmatched junction bases: 9. This CDR3 is CASTEDRGDEQYF. CDR3 coding DNA: TGTGCCTCGACTGAGGACAGGGGCGACGAGCAGTACTTC.

This clonotype appeared many times. The V and J genes are TRBV7-8 and TRBJ2-7; D is unresolved. The CDR3 is 11 amino acids. CDR1 is SGHVS and CDR2 is FQNEAQ in the germline V gene. V was cut by 3 bases and J by 4 bases, with 4 bases left in between. CDR3 sequence (DNA): TGTGCCAGCAGCTTCCTATACGAGCAGTACTTC. As protein: CASSFLYEQYF.

This clonotype was seen many times. The chain uses TRBV7-2 and TRBJ2-5; 9 positions match TRBD2. Germline V gives CDR1 SGHTA, CDR2 FQGNSA. With V trimmed by 5 bases and J by 1 base, 8 bases remained unmatched. This CDR3 contains 16 residues. DNA for the CDR3: TGTGCCAGCAGCCCCTTGGGGCGGGGGGGCCAAGAGACCCAGTACTTC. Translation gives CASSPLGRGGQETQYF. Together with reference TRBV7-2 and TRBJ2-5, the CDR3 gives the full variable domain: GAGVSQSPSNKVTEKGKDVELRCDPISGHTALYWYRQSLGQGLEFLIYFQGNSAPDKSGLPSDRFSAERTGGSVSTLTIQRTQQEDSAVYLCASSPLGRGGQETQYFGPGTRLLVL.

This clonotype was counted many times. The V gene is TRBV27, the J gene TRBJ2-1, with 14 bases aligning to TRBD2. The CDR3 extends over 17 amino acids. Germline V CDR1 and CDR2: MNHEY, SMNVEV (reference sequence). Trimming at V came to 6 bases and at J to 5 bases, leaving 9 bases not matched to a gene. The DNA for the CDR3 is TGTGCCAGCAGACCGAGAATGGGACTAGCGGGGGACAATGAGCAGTTCTTC. Protein product: CASRPRMGLAGDNEQFF.

This clonotype showed up many times. This chain joins TRBV7-6 and TRBJ1-2; D unclear. Germline lookup yields CDR1 SGHVS and CDR2 FNYEAQ. The CDR3 extends over 13 amino acids. Trimming removed 5 bases at V and 6 bases at J, with 13 bases between. CDR3 bases: TGTGCCAGCAGCCCCCCCACCATGGATGGCTACACCTTC. Translating gives CASSPPTMDGYTF.

A few counts support this clonotype. The chain carries TRBV6-1 and TRBJ2-2, with 7 nucleotides matching TRBD1. This CDR3 contains 15 residues. CDR1 and CDR2 from the germline V gene are MNHNS and SASEGT. Trimming removed 8 bases from V and 0 bases from J; junction bases left unmatched: 6. CDR3 DNA: TGTGCCAGCGCTCCCGGGACAGCGAACACCGGGGAGCTGTTTTTT. As protein: CASAPGTANTGELFF.

This clonotype has a handful of counts. This chain joins TRBV6-1 and TRBJ2-4, with D unresolved. V gave up 4 bases and J gave up 0 bases, with 7 bases separating them. Germline-derived CDR1 and CDR2 are MNHNS and SASEGT. The CDR3 contains 14 residues. CDR3 coding DNA: TGTGCCAGCAGTGGCAGTCTAGCCAAAAACATTCAGTACTTC. Residues: CASSGSLAKNIQYF.

This clonotype occurred once. V gene TRBV7-8 combines with J gene TRBJ1-1; TRBD1 matches at 8 bases. This CDR3 comprises 17 residues. With 6 bases clipped from V and 1 base from J, the junction kept 13 bases outside the gene matches. Germline V CDR1 and CDR2: SGHVS, FQNEAQ. This CDR3 is CASSKVGQATGNTEAFF. DNA for the CDR3: TGTGCCAGCAGTAAAGTGGGACAGGCGACCGGGAACACTGAAGCTTTCTTT. The whole variable domain, filled in from reference TRBV7-8 and TRBJ1-1, reads GAGVSQSPRYKVAKRGQDVALRCDPISGHVSLFWYQQALGQGPEFLTYFQNEAQLDKSGLPSDRFFAERPEGSVSTLKIQRTQQEDSAVYLCASSKVGQATGNTEAFFGQGTRLTVV.

The rearrangement links TRBV11-3 to TRBJ2-2, with D perhaps matching TRBD1 (6 bases). This CDR3 is 15 amino acids long. From germline, CDR1 is SGHNT and CDR2 YENEEA. Trimming left V 4 bases short and J 0 bases short, with 9 bases between. CDR3: CASSSAGANTGELFF. The CDR3 nucleotides read TGTGCCAGCAGCTCCGCAGGGGCGAACACCGGGGAGCTGTTTTTT.

This clonotype was detected ten times or more. The J gene is TRBJ1-5, the V gene TRBV2; 7 positions match TRBD1. The CDR3 consists of 17 residues. Per the germline V gene, CDR1 is SNHLY and CDR2 is FYNNEI. With V trimmed by 4 bases and J by 0 bases, 9 bases remained unmatched. The CDR3 DNA reads as TGTGCCAGCAGTGGAGGGACAGAATATTATAGCAATCAGCCCCAGCATTTT. Encoded protein: CASSGGTEYYSNQPQHF. Drawing the rest from reference TRBV2 and TRBJ1-5, the complete variable domain is EPEVTQTPSHQVTQMGQEVILRCVPISNHLYFYWYRQILGQKVEFLVSFYNNEISEKSEIFDDQFSVERPDGSNFTLKIRSTKLEDSAMYFCASSGGTEYYSNQPQHFGDGTRLSIL.

In this sample, this clonotype turned up many times. The V call is TRBV28, the J call TRBJ2-6; D gene unclear. V lost 6 bases to trimming and J lost 1 base, with 7 bases between them. The CDR3 runs to 14 residues. Germline assignment: CDR1 MDHEN and CDR2 SYDVKM. The DNA for the CDR3 is TGTGCCAGCAGACCCGAATCTGGGGCCAACGTCCTGACTTTC. It codes for CASRPESGANVLTF.

The chain carries TRBV5-1 and TRBJ2-5, with a possible D match to TRBD1 (6 bases). V lost 0 bases and J 4 bases, leaving 10 bases between the germline ends. CDR3 length: 14 residues. The germline V gene has CDR1 SGHRS and CDR2 YFSETQ. As DNA, the CDR3 is TGCGCCAGCAGCTTGGTGGGGGCTGGAGAGACCCAGTACTTC. Its translation: CASSLVGAGETQYF.

The J gene is TRBJ2-7, the V gene TRBV20-1; 7 positions agree with TRBD2. The CDR3 sequence is 11 residues long. CDR1 and CDR2 from the germline V gene are DFQATT and SNEGSKA (reference sequence). The junction had 0 bases not matched to a gene; V was cut back by 3 bases and J by 4 bases. The DNA of the CDR3 is TGCAGTGCTAGCGGGGGGTACGAGCAGTACTTC. Translating it yields CSASGGYEQYF.

This clonotype was counted ten times or more. The chain combines TRBV29-1 with TRBJ1-1, with 7 nucleotides matching TRBD1. The CDR3 has 13 residues. Per germline, CDR1 SQVTM and CDR2 ANQGSEA. Germline trimming cut 7 bases from V and 3 bases from J; bases unmatched to any gene: 8. The CDR3 DNA is TGCAGCGCCTCACAGGGGACGGACACTGAAGCTTTCTTT. This gives the protein CSASQGTDTEAFF. The whole variable domain, filled in from reference TRBV29-1 and TRBJ1-1, reads SAVISQKPSRDICQRGTSLTIQCQVDSQVTMMFWYRQQPGQSLTLIATANQGSEATYESGFVIDKFPISRPNLTFSTLTVSNMSPEDSSIYLCSASQGTDTEAFFGQGTRLTVV.

Comments on this clonotype: A much larger clone differs from this one at a single base, so this may be a read error. V gene TRBV3-1 combines with J gene TRBJ1-1; D not certain. The CDR3 is made up of 14 amino acids. Germline values: CDR1 LGHDT, CDR2 YNNKEL (reference sequence). CDR3 amino acids: CASSLGPQNPEAFF. In nucleotides, the CDR3 is TGTGCCAGCAGTCTAGGACCGCAGAACCCTGAAGCTTTCTTT.

This clonotype was found many times. The chain uses TRBV5-1 and TRBJ1-3; maybe TRBD1 (5 bases). CDR3 size: 14 residues. Germline V lookup: CDR1 SGHRS, CDR2 YFSETQ. The V end lost 0 bases, the J end lost 2 bases, and 6 bases lay between the germline ends. The CDR3 DNA reads as TGCGCCAGCAGCTTGGTGGGGGCTGGAAACACCATATATTTT. Translating it yields CASSLVGAGNTIYF. The variable domain in full, with the rest retrieved from reference TRBV5-1 and TRBJ1-3, is KAGVTQTPRYLIKTRGQQVTLSCSPISGHRSVSWYQQTPGQGLQFLFEYFSETQRNKGNFPGRFSGRQFSNSRSEMNVSTLELGDSALYLCASSLVGAGNTIYFGEGSWLTVV.

The table lists this clonotype with a count of one. A much bigger clone sits one base away, suggesting this may be a read error. The rearrangement links TRBV11-2 to TRBJ2-1; D is unresolved. V was shortened by 2 bases and J by 5 bases, with 10 bases between the two germline ends. CDR3 size: 14 residues. The germline CDR1 and CDR2 sequences are SGHAT and FQNNGV. The CDR3 protein is CASSLSVPHNEQFF. DNA for the CDR3: TGTGCCAGCAGCTTAAGCGTCCCACACAATGAGCAGTTCTTC.

The chain couples TRBV5-4 to TRBJ2-1; 7 nucleotides match TRBD2. V shed 3 bases, J shed 8 bases, and the junction held 11 bases outside the gene matches. The CDR3 spans 15 residues. Germline lookup yields CDR1 SGHNT and CDR2 YYREEE (reference sequence). The DNA for the CDR3 is TGTGCCAGCAGCTCCCTTGCGGGAGTTACGGATGAGCAGTTCTTC. Its translation: CASSSLAGVTDEQFF.

The J gene is TRBJ1-6, the V gene TRBV3-1, with 10 bases fitting TRBD1. Germline CDR1 LGHDT, CDR2 YNNKEL (reference sequence). J lost 6 bases, V lost 6 bases, and 2 bases had no gene match. CDR3 length: 14 residues. This CDR3 is CASRRTGGNSPLHF. The CDR3 DNA is TGTGCCAGCAGAAGGACAGGGGGTAATTCACCCCTCCACTTT.

With regard to this clonotype: This may be a read error: a much more frequent sequence differs by one nucleotide. J is TRBJ1-5 and V is TRBV12-3 or TRBV12-4, with unresolved D. This CDR3 has 18 residues. V shed 1 base and J shed 1 base, with 17 bases lying between them. This chain's CDR3 is CASSLGLGYSRSNQPQHF. The CDR3 bases are TGTGCCAGCAGTTTAGGACTGGGATATAGTAGAAGCAATCAGCCCCAGCATTTT.

This clonotype was detected ten times or more. This chain uses TRBV7-6 with TRBJ2-3, with D maybe TRBD1 (7 bases). V shed 3 bases and J shed 2 bases, with 15 bases lying between them. CDR3 size: 16 residues. Germline CDR1 and CDR2: SGHVS and FNYEAQ. CDR3 nucleotide sequence: TGTGCCAGCAGCTTTTGGAGGGGGCCCCCCACAGATACGCAGTATTTT. Translating it yields CASSFWRGPPTDTQYF.

In its sample, this clonotype was seen many times. This chain connects TRBV20-1 to TRBJ2-3; D possibly corresponds to TRBD2 (5 bases). CDR3 length: 12 residues. CDR1 and CDR2 (germline): DFQATT, SNEGSKA (reference sequence). Trimming removed 3 bases from V and 4 bases from J, with 8 bases in between. In DNA form, the CDR3 reads TGCAGTGCTAGGCTAGCCCCAGATACGCAGTATTTT. Amino acids: CSARLAPDTQYF.

This clonotype occurred a few times. The chain recombines TRBV12-3 or TRBV12-4 with TRBJ2-5, with TRBD1 matching 9 bases. J was trimmed by 4 bases and V by 6 bases; bases with no gene match: 6. This CDR3 has 14 residues. The CDR3, as DNA: TGTGCCAGCAGCGAGGGGGACAGGGTAGAGACCCAGTACTTC. Residues: CASSEGDRVETQYF.

This chain uses TRBV15 with TRBJ1-4, with TRBD1 matching over 11 bases. The V gene end was trimmed by 1 base and the J gene end by 5 bases; junction bases not matched to a gene: 0. In germline, CDR1 is LNHNV, CDR2 YYDKDF (reference sequence). The CDR3 loop spans 15 amino acids. The chain's CDR3 is CATSRGDRGNEKLFF. DNA for the CDR3: TGTGCCACCAGCAGAGGGGACAGGGGGAATGAAAAACTGTTTTTT.

This clonotype was picked up many times. This chain uses TRBV7-9 with TRBJ2-7, with D perhaps matching TRBD1 (5 bases). Germline V gene sequence: CDR1 SEHNR, CDR2 FQNEAQ (reference sequence). This CDR3 is 13 amino acids long. V was trimmed by 5 bases and J by 4 bases, leaving 12 bases between them. The CDR3 protein is CASSPRTFYEQYF. The DNA for the CDR3 is TGTGCCAGCAGCCCCCGGACATTTTACGAGCAGTACTTC.

The rearrangement joins TRBV5-1 to TRBJ2-5; TRBD2 agrees at 10 bases. This CDR3 is 15 amino acids long. Trimming took 5 bases from V and 5 from J; bases not matched to a gene: 9. Germline V gene data show CDR1 as SGHRS and CDR2 as YFSETQ. For the CDR3, the DNA is TGCGCCAGCAGAACCACGCTAGCGGGAGAGGAGACCCAGTACTTC. It yields the protein CASRTTLAGEETQYF.

In this sample, this clonotype turned up many times. The rearrangement links TRBV20-1 to TRBJ2-3; TRBD2 matches 15 bases. The CDR3 has 16 residues. The V and J ends lost 3 bases and 6 bases, in that order; junction bases with no gene match: 7. Germline assignment: CDR1 DFQATT and CDR2 SNEGSKA (reference sequence). The CDR3 loop reads CSARQGLAGGRDTQYF. The CDR3 region has the DNA TGCAGTGCTAGGCAGGGACTAGCGGGAGGCCGGGATACGCAGTATTTT.

The sample holds a few counts of this clonotype. The J gene is TRBJ2-1, the V gene TRBV20-1, with D possibly being TRBD2 (5 bases). This CDR3 has 15 residues. The V end lost 4 bases, the J end lost 0 bases, and 13 bases lay between the germline ends. The germline V gene encodes CDR1 DFQATT and CDR2 SNEGSKA (reference sequence). This CDR3 reads CSATRLGSSYNEQFF. As DNA, the CDR3 is TGCAGTGCTACCAGACTGGGGAGCTCCTACAATGAGCAGTTCTTC.

The V call is TRBV6-1, the J call TRBJ2-7, with D possibly TRBD2 on 6 matching bases. Germline lookup yields CDR1 MNHNS and CDR2 SASEGT. The CDR3 sequence is 14 residues long. V was pared by 6 bases and J by 2 bases, with 14 bases between. CDR3 DNA: TGTGCCAGCAGCCCACGTCCGGGGGCCTACGAGCAGTACTTC. Its protein product is CASSPRPGAYEQYF.

This clonotype appeared a few times. The V gene is TRBV7-2, the J gene TRBJ2-3; 11 bases fit TRBD2. With 2 bases clipped from V and 13 bases from J, the junction kept 11 bases outside the gene matches. Germline V gene sequence: CDR1 SGHTA, CDR2 FQGNSA. The CDR3 contains 15 residues. The DNA of the CDR3 is TGTGCCAGCAGCTTAAGTAGCGGGGGGGCCACCTCAGAGTATTTT. Translating it yields CASSLSSGGATSEYF.